Presented here are 5 T cell receptor beta chains from one specimen sequenced in a study of blood T cell repertoires in COVID-19 (TCRdb year 2020). Library construction relied on the immunoSEQ multiplex PCR assay. Not all clones reach the TCRdb copy of this immuneACCESS table, which keeps in-frame sequences only. Checked studies attribute under half of the gap to unresolved V genes and leave the rest unexplained. Within this sample are more than 200,000 clones, with about four fifths of them counted one time only. The biggest ten clones account for roughly 10% of the sample. Sequencing was done on a sample of peripheral blood. The receptors were sampled from a man older than 75 with acute or convalescent COVID-19.

This clone is a singleton in its sample. The rearrangement joins TRBV19 to TRBJ1-5; D remains ambiguous. The CDR3 sequence is 14 residues long. The V end was cut by 3 bases, the J end by 0 bases, with 6 bases between. From germline, CDR1 is LNHDA and CDR2 SQIVND (reference sequence). CDR3 sequence (DNA): TGTGCCAGTAGTATGGGCCTTAGCAATCAGCCCCAGCATTTT. Translation gives CASSMGLSNQPQHF.

V usage is TRBV5-3 and J usage is TRBJ1-4; D remains unclear. TRBV5-3 is noted as an ORF with a role that remains uncertain. Trimming removed 7 bases at V and 5 bases at J, with 18 bases between. CDR3 length: 15 residues. CDR3 region: CARDRHGRVNEKLFF. The CDR3 DNA reads as TGTGCCAGAGATAGGCACGGGCGGGTGAATGAAAAACTGTTTTTT.

The rearrangement links TRBV2 to TRBJ1-5; a possible D gene is TRBD1 (5 bases). From germline, CDR1 is SNHLY and CDR2 FYNNEI. The CDR3 totals 14 residues. Trimming stripped 0 bases from V and 2 bases from J, with 5 bases between. DNA of the CDR3: TGTGCCAGCAGTGAAGCAGGGGGCAATCAGCCCCAGCATTTT. This gives the protein CASSEAGGNQPQHF.

In its sample, this clone was seen a few times. The CDR3 DNA follows: TGTGCCAGCAGCTCCATCTCGGGGGTGGGAGAGACCCAGTACTTC. Encoded protein: CASSSISGVGETQYF. The genes are TRBV7-9 and TRBJ2-5; D possibly corresponds to TRBD2 (6 bases). Germline V gene sequence: CDR1 SEHNR, CDR2 FQNEAQ (reference sequence). The germline V and J ends were trimmed by 4 bases and 4 bases, with 16 bases remaining between them. The length of the CDR3 is 15 residues.

This clone has just one count. The chain employs TRBV7-7 and TRBJ2-7; maybe TRBD1 (5 bases). The CDR3 runs to 13 residues. Trimming removed 4 bases at V and 6 bases at J, with 13 bases between. CDR1 SSHAT and CDR2 FNYEAQ come from the germline V gene (reference sequence). The CDR3 reads CASSSQGASEQYF. Here the CDR3 DNA reads TGTGCCAGCAGCTCTCAAGGGGCAAGCGAGCAGTACTTC.